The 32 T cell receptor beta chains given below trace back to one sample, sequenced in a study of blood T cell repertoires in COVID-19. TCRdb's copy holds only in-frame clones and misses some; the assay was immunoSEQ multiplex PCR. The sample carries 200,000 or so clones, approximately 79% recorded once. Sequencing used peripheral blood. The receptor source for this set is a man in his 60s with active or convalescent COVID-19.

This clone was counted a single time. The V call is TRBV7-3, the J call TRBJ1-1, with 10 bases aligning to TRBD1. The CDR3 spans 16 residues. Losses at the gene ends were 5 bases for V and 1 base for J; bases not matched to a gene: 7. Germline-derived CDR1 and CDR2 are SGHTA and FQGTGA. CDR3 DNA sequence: TGTGCCAGCAGCACGACAGGGGGCTGGAGGAACACTGAAGCTTTCTTT. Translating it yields CASSTTGGWRNTEAFF.

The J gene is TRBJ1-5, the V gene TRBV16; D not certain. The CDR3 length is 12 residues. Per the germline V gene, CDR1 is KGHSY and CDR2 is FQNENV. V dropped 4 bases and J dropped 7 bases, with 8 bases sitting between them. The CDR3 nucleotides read TGTGCCAGCAGCCCTCCGGGACAGCCCCAGCATTTT. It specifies CASSPPGQPQHF. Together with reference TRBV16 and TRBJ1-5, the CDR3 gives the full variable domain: GEEVAQTPKHLVRGEGQKAKLYCAPIKGHSYVFWYQQVLKNEFKFLISFQNENVFDETGMPKERFSAKCLPNSPCSLEIQATKLEDSAVYFCASSPPGQPQHFGDGTRLSIL.

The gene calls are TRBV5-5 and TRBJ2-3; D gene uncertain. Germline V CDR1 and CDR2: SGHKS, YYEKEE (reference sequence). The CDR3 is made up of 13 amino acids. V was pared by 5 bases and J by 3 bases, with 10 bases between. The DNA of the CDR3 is TGTGCCAGCAGTCGGAGTGTAACAGATACGCAGTATTTT. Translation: CASSRSVTDTQYF.

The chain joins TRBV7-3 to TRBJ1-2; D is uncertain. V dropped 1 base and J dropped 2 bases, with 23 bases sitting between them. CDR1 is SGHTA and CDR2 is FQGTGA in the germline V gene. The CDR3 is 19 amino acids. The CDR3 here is CASSLIGGPVDLLNYGYTF. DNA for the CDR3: TGTGCCAGCAGCTTAATTGGTGGGCCAGTGGACTTACTCAACTATGGCTACACCTTC.

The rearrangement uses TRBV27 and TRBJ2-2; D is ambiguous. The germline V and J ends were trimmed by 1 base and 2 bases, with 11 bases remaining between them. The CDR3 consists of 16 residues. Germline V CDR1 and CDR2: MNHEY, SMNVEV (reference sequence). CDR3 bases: TGTGCCAGCAGTTTATTATATCTCCCCAACACCGGGGAGCTGTTTTTT. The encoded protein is CASSLLYLPNTGELFF.

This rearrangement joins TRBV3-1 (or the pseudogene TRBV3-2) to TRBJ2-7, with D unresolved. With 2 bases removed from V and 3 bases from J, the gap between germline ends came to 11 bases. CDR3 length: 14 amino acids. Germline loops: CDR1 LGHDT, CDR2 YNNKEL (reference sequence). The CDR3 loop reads CASSQSSVLYEQYF. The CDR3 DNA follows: TGTGCCAGCAGCCAATCATCAGTCCTCTACGAGCAGTACTTC.

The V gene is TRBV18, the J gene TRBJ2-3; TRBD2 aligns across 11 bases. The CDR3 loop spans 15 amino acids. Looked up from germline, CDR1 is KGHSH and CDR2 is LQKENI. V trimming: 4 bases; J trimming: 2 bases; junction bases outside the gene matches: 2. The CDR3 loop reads CASSQLAGDTDTQYF. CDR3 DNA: TGTGCCAGCTCACAACTAGCGGGGGACACAGATACGCAGTATTTT.

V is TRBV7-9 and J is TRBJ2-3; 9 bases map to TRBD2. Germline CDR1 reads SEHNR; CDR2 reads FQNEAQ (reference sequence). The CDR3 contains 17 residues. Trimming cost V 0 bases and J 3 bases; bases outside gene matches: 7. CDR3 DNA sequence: TGTGCCAGCAGCTTAGCCCTAGGAGCGGGAGGAACAGATACGCAGTATTTT. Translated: CASSLALGAGGTDTQYF.

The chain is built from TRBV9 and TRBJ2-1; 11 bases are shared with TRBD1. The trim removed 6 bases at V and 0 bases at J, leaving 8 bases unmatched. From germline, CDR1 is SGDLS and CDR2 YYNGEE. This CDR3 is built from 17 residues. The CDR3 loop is CASTGDRGFSSYNEQFF. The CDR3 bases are TGTGCCAGCACAGGGGACAGGGGGTTTAGCTCCTACAATGAGCAGTTCTTC.

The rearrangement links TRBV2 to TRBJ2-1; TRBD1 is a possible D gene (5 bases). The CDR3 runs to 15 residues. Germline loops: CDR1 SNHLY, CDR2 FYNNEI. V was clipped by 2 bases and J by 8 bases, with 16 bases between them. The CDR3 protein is CASSEFFGQGHEQFF. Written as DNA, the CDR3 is TGTGCCAGCAGTGAATTTTTTGGGCAGGGCCATGAGCAGTTCTTC. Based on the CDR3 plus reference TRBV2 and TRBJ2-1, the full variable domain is EPEVTQTPSHQVTQMGQEVILRCVPISNHLYFYWYRQILGQKVEFLVSFYNNEISEKSEIFDDQFSVERPDGSNFTLKIRSTKLEDSAMYFCASSEFFGQGHEQFFGPGTRLTVL.

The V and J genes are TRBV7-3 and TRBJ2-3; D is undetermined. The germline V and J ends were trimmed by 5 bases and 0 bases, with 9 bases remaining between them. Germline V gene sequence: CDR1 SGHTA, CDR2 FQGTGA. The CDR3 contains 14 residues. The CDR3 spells CASSQSRSTDTQYF. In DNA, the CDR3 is TGTGCCAGCAGCCAAAGCCGGAGCACAGATACGCAGTATTTT.

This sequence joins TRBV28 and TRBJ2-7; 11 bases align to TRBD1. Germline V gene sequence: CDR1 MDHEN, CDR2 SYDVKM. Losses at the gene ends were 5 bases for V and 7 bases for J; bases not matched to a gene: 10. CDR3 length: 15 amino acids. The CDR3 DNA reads TGTGCCAGCAGTCTACTGGACAGGGGGCAGGGGGAGCAGTACTTC. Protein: CASSLLDRGQGEQYF. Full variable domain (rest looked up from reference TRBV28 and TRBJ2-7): DVKVTQSSRYLVKRTGEKVFLECVQDMDHENMFWYRQDPGLGLRLIYFSYDVKMKEKGDIPEGYSVSREKKERFSLILESASTNQTSMYLCASSLLDRGQGEQYFGPGTRLTVT.

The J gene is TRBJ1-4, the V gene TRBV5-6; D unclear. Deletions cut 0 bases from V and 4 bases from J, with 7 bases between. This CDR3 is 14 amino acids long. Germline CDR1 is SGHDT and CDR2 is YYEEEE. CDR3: CASSLGRSNEKLFF. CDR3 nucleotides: TGTGCCAGCAGCTTGGGACGGAGTAATGAAAAACTGTTTTTT.

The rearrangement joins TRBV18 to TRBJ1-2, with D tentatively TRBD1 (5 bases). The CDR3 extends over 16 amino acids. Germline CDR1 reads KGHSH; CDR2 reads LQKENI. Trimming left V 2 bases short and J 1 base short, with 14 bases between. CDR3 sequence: CASSPRLPRGNYGYTF. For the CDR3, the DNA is TGTGCCAGCTCACCAAGACTCCCTAGGGGTAACTATGGCTACACCTTC.

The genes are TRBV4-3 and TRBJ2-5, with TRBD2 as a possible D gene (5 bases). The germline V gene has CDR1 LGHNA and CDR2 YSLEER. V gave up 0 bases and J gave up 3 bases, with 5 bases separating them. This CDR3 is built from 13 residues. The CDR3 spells CASSQDGEETQYF. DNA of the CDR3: TGCGCCAGCAGCCAAGACGGGGAAGAGACCCAGTACTTC.

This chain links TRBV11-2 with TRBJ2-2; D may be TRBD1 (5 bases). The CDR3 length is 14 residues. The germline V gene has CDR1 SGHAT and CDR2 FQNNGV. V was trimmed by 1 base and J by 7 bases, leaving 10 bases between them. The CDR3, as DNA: TGTGCCAGCAGCTTAGTCCAGGGTTACGGGGAGCTGTTTTTT. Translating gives CASSLVQGYGELFF.

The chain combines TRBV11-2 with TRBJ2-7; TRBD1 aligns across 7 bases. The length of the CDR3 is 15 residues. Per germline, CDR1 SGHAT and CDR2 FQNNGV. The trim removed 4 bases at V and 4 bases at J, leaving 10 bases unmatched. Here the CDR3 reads CASSYPATGYYEQYF. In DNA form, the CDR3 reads TGTGCCAGCAGCTACCCCGCGACAGGGTATTACGAGCAGTACTTC.

CDR3 nucleotide sequence: TGTGCCAGCAGTGTCAAGGGGTCCCACTACGAGCAGTACTTC. It specifies CASSVKGSHYEQYF. The V call is TRBV27, the J call TRBJ2-7, with D possibly matching TRBD1 (5 bases). V gave up 5 bases and J gave up 3 bases, with 14 bases separating them. This CDR3 spans 14 amino acids. CDR1 is MNHEY and CDR2 is SMNVEV in the germline V gene (reference sequence).

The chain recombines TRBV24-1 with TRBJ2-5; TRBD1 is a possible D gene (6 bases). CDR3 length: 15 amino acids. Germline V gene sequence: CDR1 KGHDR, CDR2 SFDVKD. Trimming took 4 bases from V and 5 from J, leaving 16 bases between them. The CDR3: CATSDPGSTGETQYF. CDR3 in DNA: TGTGCCACCAGTGACCCCGGAAGTACAGGGGAGACCCAGTACTTC.

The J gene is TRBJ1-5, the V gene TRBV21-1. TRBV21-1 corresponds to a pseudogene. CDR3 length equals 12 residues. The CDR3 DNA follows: TGTGCCAGCAGCAAAGAGAGTCAGCCCCAGCATTTT. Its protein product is CASSKESQPQHF.

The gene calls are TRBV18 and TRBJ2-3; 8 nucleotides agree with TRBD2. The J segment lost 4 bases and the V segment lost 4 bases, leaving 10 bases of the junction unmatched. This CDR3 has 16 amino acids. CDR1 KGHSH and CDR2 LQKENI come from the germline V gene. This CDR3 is CASSLFASGSSDTQYF. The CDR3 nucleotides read TGTGCCAGCTCACTGTTTGCGAGCGGGAGTTCAGATACGCAGTATTTT.

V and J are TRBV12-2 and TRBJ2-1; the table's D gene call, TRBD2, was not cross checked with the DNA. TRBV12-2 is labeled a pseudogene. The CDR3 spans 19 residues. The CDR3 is CASRPLGLAGEGSYNEQFF. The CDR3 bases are TGTGCAAGTCGCCCCCTAGGACTAGCGGGAGAGGGGTCCTACAATGAGCAGTTCTTC.

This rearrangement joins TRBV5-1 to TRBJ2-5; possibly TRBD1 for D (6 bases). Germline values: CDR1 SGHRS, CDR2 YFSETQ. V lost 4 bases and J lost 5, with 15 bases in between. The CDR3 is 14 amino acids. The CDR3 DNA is TGCGCCAGCAGCGGGGGACACCTAGGGGAGACCCAGTACTTC. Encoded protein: CASSGGHLGETQYF.

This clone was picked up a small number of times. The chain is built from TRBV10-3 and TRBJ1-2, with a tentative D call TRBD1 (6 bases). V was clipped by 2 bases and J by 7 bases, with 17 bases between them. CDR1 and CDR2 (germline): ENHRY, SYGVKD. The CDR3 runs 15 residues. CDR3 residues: CAISEPSTGQSGYTF. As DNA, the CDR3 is TGTGCCATCAGTGAGCCCTCTACAGGGCAATCTGGCTACACCTTC.

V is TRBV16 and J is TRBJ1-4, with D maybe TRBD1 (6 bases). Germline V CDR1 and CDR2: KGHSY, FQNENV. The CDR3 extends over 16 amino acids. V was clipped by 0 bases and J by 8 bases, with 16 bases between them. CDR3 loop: CASSQSGQGRSEKLFF. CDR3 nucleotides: TGTGCCAGCAGCCAATCGGGCCAGGGGCGATCCGAAAAACTGTTTTTT.

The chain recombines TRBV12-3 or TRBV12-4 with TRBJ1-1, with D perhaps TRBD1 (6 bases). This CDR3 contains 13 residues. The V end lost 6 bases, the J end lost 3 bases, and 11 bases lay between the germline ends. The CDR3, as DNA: TGTGCCAGCAGCCCGGGACAATACACTGAAGCTTTCTTT. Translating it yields CASSPGQYTEAFF.

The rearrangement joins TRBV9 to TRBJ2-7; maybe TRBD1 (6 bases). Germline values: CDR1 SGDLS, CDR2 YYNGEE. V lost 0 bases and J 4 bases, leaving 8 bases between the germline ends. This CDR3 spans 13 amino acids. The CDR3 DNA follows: TGTGCCAGCAGCGTAGAACAGGGATACGAGCAGTACTTC. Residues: CASSVEQGYEQYF.

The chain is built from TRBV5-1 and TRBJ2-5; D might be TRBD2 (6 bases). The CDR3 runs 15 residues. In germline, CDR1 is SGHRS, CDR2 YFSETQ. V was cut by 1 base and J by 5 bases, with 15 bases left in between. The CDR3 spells CASSLSSPGVETQYF. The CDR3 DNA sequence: TGCGCCAGCAGCTTGTCATCACCGGGAGTGGAGACCCAGTACTTC.

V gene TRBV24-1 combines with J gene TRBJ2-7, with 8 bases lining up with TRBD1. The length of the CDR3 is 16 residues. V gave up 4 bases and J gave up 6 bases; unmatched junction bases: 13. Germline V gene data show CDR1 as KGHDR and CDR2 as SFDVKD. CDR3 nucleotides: TGTGCCACCAGTGACCCTTCGACAGGGGATCGGTCCGAGCAGTACTTC. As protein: CATSDPSTGDRSEQYF.

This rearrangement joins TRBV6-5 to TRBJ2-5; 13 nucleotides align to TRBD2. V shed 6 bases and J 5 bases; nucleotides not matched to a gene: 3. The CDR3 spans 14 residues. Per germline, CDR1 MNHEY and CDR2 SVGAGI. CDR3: CASRGLAGEETQYF. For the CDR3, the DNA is TGTGCCAGCAGAGGACTAGCGGGAGAGGAGACCCAGTACTTC.

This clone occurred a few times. CDR3 sequence reads: CASSIGRGRDTGELFF. CDR3 DNA: TGTGCCAGTAGTATAGGCAGGGGGCGAGACACCGGGGAGCTGTTTTTT. The chain uses TRBV19 and TRBJ2-2; 8 bases are shared with TRBD1. This CDR3 has 16 residues. J lost 3 bases, V lost 1 base, and 4 bases had no gene match. Germline lookup yields CDR1 LNHDA and CDR2 SQIVND (reference sequence).

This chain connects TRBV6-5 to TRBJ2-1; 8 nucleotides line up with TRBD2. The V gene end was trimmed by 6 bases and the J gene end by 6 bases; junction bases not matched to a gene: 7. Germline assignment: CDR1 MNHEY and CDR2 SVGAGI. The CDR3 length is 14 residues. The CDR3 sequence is CASRRAGVVNEQFF. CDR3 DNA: TGTGCCAGCAGAAGAGCGGGAGTAGTCAATGAGCAGTTCTTC.